The sequence of this T cell receptor (beta chain) was determined in a study of T cell responses to AZD1222 COVID-19 vaccine. Germline V lookup: CDR1 MNHEY, CDR2 SVGAGI. The CDR3 is 14 residues long. V was clipped by 0 bases and J by 9 bases, with 9 bases between them. This clone was detected once. As yet, its antigen is unknown. The repertoire was sequenced with immunoSEQ multiplex PCR; TCRdb's copy has only in-frame clones and lacks some. The table lists just over 60,000 clones, around 75% of them singletons, with about 14% in the top ten. Notes on the study in general: Across spike, vaccine-associated CD4 TCRs were found, dominant at 160-218 and 743-854. The reported proportion of spike-specific TCRs targeting unmutated variant regions was nearly half.

The chain joins TRBV6-5 to TRBJ1-6; tentative D call: TRBD1 (5 bases). The TCR sequence derives from an adult in good health. Sequences were derived from peripheral blood, sampled on day 0 of AZD1222 vaccination. CDR3 nucleotides: TGTGCCAGCAGTTACTCTGGGGGGTTTTCACCCCTCCACTTT. Translating it yields CASSYSGGFSPLHF.